Below are 23 T cell receptor beta chains sequenced from a single sample in a study of PD-1 blockade in mismatch repair-deficient tumors. TCRdb's table, derived via immunoSEQ multiplex PCR, lists solely in-frame clones and lacks some. The table includes some 100,000 clones, 82% detected once. The sample consisted of peripheral blood, taken less than 37 weeks after starting pembrolizumab. The origin of the receptors is an adult with mismatch repair-deficient cancer.

This rearrangement joins TRBV6-5 to TRBJ2-7; 9 nucleotides align to TRBD2. V dropped 8 bases and J dropped 2; count of bases not matched to a gene: 10. Germline assignment: CDR1 MNHEY and CDR2 SVGAGI. The CDR3 runs to 15 residues. Here the CDR3 DNA reads TGTGCCAGCTCCAAGTCGGCGGGAGGGACCTACGAGCAGTACTTC. Its translation: CASSKSAGGTYEQYF.

The table lists this clone with a count of one. The genes are TRBV30 and TRBJ2-7; 15 nucleotides line up with TRBD2. Trimming at V came to 0 bases and at J to 6 bases, leaving 12 bases not matched to a gene. CDR1 and CDR2 (germline): GTSNPN, SVGIG (reference sequence). This CDR3 is 18 amino acids long. Here the CDR3 reads CAWSVFGTSGRLCSEQYF. DNA of the CDR3: TGTGCCTGGAGTGTATTCGGGACTAGCGGGAGGTTGTGTTCCGAGCAGTACTTC.

This clone has just one count. This rearrangement joins TRBV6-5 to TRBJ2-1; possibly TRBD1 or TRBD2 for D (5 bases each). Germline CDR1 reads MNHEY; CDR2 reads SVGAGI. The germline V and J ends were trimmed by 5 bases and 2 bases, with 13 bases remaining between them. The CDR3 contains 15 residues. CDR3 loop: CASSVLGTAYNEQFF. CDR3 nucleotide sequence: TGTGCCAGCAGTGTCCTCGGGACGGCCTACAATGAGCAGTTCTTC.

This clone was observed a few times. This CDR3 is CASSIGRATGELFF. The CDR3 DNA reads as TGTGCCAGTAGTATAGGCCGAGCCACCGGGGAGCTGTTTTTT. This chain joins TRBV19 and TRBJ2-2; no reliable D call. CDR3 length equals 14 residues. Looked up from germline, CDR1 is LNHDA and CDR2 is SQIVND (reference sequence). V shed 1 base and J shed 4 bases, with 7 bases lying between them.

This chain links TRBV14 with TRBJ2-1, with D perhaps TRBD1 or TRBD2 (5 bases each). The CDR3 loop spans 14 amino acids. V lost 3 bases to trimming and J lost 1 base, with 7 bases between them. Per the germline V gene, CDR1 is SGHDN and CDR2 is FVKESK. CDR3 in DNA: TGTGCCAGCAGCCAGGGGGTTTCCTACAATGAGCAGTTCTTC. It is translated as CASSQGVSYNEQFF.

The chain employs TRBV6-6 and TRBJ2-7; D not resolved. The CDR3 is 14 residues long. The germline V gene encodes CDR1 MNHNY and CDR2 SVGAGI (reference sequence). Trimming took off 3 bases at V and 1 base at J, with 10 bases between the two ends. For the CDR3, the DNA is TGTGCCAGCAGTTATTCTTTGCAGTCCTACGAGCAGTACTTC. Its translation is CASSYSLQSYEQYF.

The V call is TRBV27, the J call TRBJ2-1, with 11 bases matching TRBD2. Germline values: CDR1 MNHEY, CDR2 SMNVEV (reference sequence). CDR3 length: 14 residues. V lost 5 bases, J lost 7 bases, and 4 bases stayed unmatched. CDR3 amino acids: CASSLGTSGNEQFF. The CDR3 DNA is TGTGCCAGCAGTCTCGGGACTAGCGGAAATGAGCAGTTCTTC.

This chain uses TRBV11-2 with TRBJ2-1; 7 bases are shared with TRBD2. The junction had 4 bases not matched to a gene; V was cut back by 1 base and J by 4 bases. Germline V CDR1 and CDR2: SGHAT, FQNNGV. CDR3 size: 15 residues. This CDR3 reads CASSLASGVYNEQFF. In nucleotides, the CDR3 is TGTGCCAGCAGCTTAGCCAGCGGGGTGTACAATGAGCAGTTCTTC.

The chain combines TRBV5-4 with TRBJ1-1; D not certain. This CDR3 is built from 15 residues. The germline CDR1 and CDR2 sequences are SGHNT and YYREEE (reference sequence). Trimming took 0 bases from V and 1 from J, leaving 10 bases between them. The CDR3 coding sequence is TGTGCCAGCAGCTTGGTAGTAGGAGCGAACACTGAAGCTTTCTTT. Translated, it gives CASSLVVGANTEAFF.

The count of this clone is one. The V call is TRBV6-6, the J call TRBJ2-6, with TRBD2 as a possible D gene (6 bases). The germline gives CDR1 MNHNY, CDR2 SVGAGI (reference sequence). V lost 7 bases and J lost 0, with 10 bases in between. The CDR3 sequence is 15 residues long. DNA of the CDR3: TGTGCCAGCACCAGGAGGGCCTCTGGGGCCAACGTCCTGACTTTC. Amino acids: CASTRRASGANVLTF.

The chain links TRBV27 to TRBJ2-7; 9 bases are a match to TRBD2. J gave up 4 bases and V 2 bases, and 15 bases lay outside the gene matches. Per germline, CDR1 MNHEY and CDR2 SMNVEV (reference sequence). The CDR3 consists of 18 residues. The chain's CDR3 is CASSLIANRREGQYEQYF. DNA for the CDR3: TGTGCCAGCAGTTTAATAGCTAACCGGCGGGAGGGCCAGTACGAGCAGTACTTC.

V gene TRBV6-5 combines with J gene TRBJ2-7; D unresolved. CDR3 size: 14 residues. Germline V gene data show CDR1 as MNHEY and CDR2 as SVGAGI. The V end lost 3 bases, the J end lost 2 bases, and 11 bases lay between the germline ends. CDR3 sequence reads: CASSYQAKTYEQYF. The DNA for the CDR3 is TGTGCCAGCAGTTATCAAGCCAAGACCTACGAGCAGTACTTC.

In this sample, this clone turned up many times. The chain recombines TRBV5-1 with TRBJ1-1; the D gene is possibly TRBD1 (5 bases). The germline CDR1 and CDR2 sequences are SGHRS and YFSETQ. V was trimmed by 3 bases and J by 11 bases, leaving 23 bases between them. This CDR3 has 15 amino acids. The CDR3 coding sequence is TGCGCCAGCAGCTGGGACCCGGACCCGTCCCTAAGGGCTTTCTTT. Translation gives CASSWDPDPSLRAFF.

V and J are TRBV5-6 and TRBJ2-1; D might be TRBD2 (6 bases). The CDR3 is made up of 16 amino acids. CDR1 and CDR2 (germline): SGHDT, YYEEEE. Between the trimmed V and J ends, which lost 0 bases and 1 base, there was a span of 11 bases. This CDR3 reads CASSLGGGISYNEQFF. The CDR3 nucleotides read TGTGCCAGCAGCTTGGGTGGCGGGATTTCCTACAATGAGCAGTTCTTC.

This clone was observed once. This chain uses TRBV27 with TRBJ2-4; TRBD1 matches at 7 bases. Germline values: CDR1 MNHEY, CDR2 SMNVEV (reference sequence). The CDR3 is 17 residues long. Losses at the gene ends were 5 bases for V and 3 bases for J; bases not matched to a gene: 13. The CDR3 DNA reads TGTGCCAGCAGTACCCGATACAGGGGTCGTGGCAAAAACATTCAGTACTTC. It specifies CASSTRYRGRGKNIQYF.

This clone has a handful of counts. The V gene is TRBV7-3, the J gene TRBJ1-2; 8 bases are shared with TRBD1. Per the germline V gene, CDR1 is SGHTA and CDR2 is FQGTGA. Unmatched junction bases numbered 6, after V lost 4 bases and J lost 5 bases. This CDR3 has 14 residues. The CDR3 loop reads CASSSQTGDYGYTF. The CDR3 DNA reads TGTGCCAGCAGCTCCCAGACAGGGGATTATGGCTACACCTTC.

The rearrangement links TRBV2 to TRBJ1-1; D is undetermined. The V end was cut by 11 bases, the J end by 1 base, with 20 bases between. In germline, CDR1 is SNHLY, CDR2 FYNNEI. This CDR3 spans 15 amino acids. CDR3 sequence: CAGKGNVRRNTEAFF. DNA of the CDR3: TGTGCCGGAAAAGGCAACGTCAGGCGGAACACTGAAGCTTTCTTT.

The rearrangement uses TRBV18 and TRBJ2-1, with a tentative D call TRBD1 (6 bases). V was trimmed by 5 bases and J by 5 bases, leaving 7 bases between them. The CDR3 consists of 12 residues. Germline V CDR1 and CDR2: KGHSH, LQKENI. The CDR3 loop reads CASSGQNNEQFF. CDR3 nucleotide sequence: TGTGCCAGCTCAGGACAGAACAATGAGCAGTTCTTC.

The chain has TRBV18 and TRBJ1-3; weak D call: TRBD1 (5 bases). The CDR3 is 17 residues long. Germline V lookup: CDR1 KGHSH, CDR2 LQKENI. Deletions cut 3 bases from V and 0 bases from J, with 15 bases between. Here the CDR3 reads CASSPRGDLVSGNTIYF. The CDR3 bases are TGTGCCAGCTCACCGCGAGGGGATCTCGTCTCTGGAAACACCATATATTTT.

This chain uses TRBV18 with TRBJ1-1; 7 nucleotides align to TRBD1. Germline CDR1 and CDR2: KGHSH and LQKENI. CDR3 length: 16 residues. The trim removed 3 bases at V and 6 bases at J, leaving 13 bases unmatched. The CDR3 DNA sequence: TGTGCCAGCTCACCGGCGGCCAGGGGGGGGTCCTCTGAAGCTTTCTTT. It specifies CASSPAARGGSSEAFF.

In the case of this clone: The sample holds other DNA sequences that translate to the same CDR3. The V call is TRBV7-2, the J call TRBJ1-1; the D gene is possibly TRBD1 (6 bases). Germline CDR1 and CDR2: SGHTA and FQGNSA. The CDR3 is 15 amino acids. Between the trimmed V and J ends, which lost 1 base and 1 base, there was a span of 10 bases. This CDR3 reads CASSLEGVPNTEAFF. Here the CDR3 DNA reads TGTGCCAGCAGCTTAGAGGGGGTTCCGAACACTGAAGCTTTCTTT.

The chain is built from TRBV5-8 and TRBJ2-3; D may correspond to TRBD1 or TRBD2 (5 bases each). Trimming removed 4 bases at V and 2 bases at J, with 14 bases between. Germline V gives CDR1 SGHTS, CDR2 YDEGEE. This CDR3 spans 15 amino acids. CDR3 sequence: CASSTGAGVTDTQYF. CDR3 nucleotide sequence: TGTGCCAGCAGCACCGGGGCTGGAGTCACAGATACGCAGTATTTT.

The table lists this clone with a count of one. This sequence joins TRBV6-1 and TRBJ2-2, with D perhaps TRBD1 (6 bases). Trimming pared 8 bases from V and 5 bases from J, leaving 15 bases between. CDR3 size: 14 residues. The germline V gene encodes CDR1 MNHNS and CDR2 SASEGT. CDR3 amino acids: CASLRGSETGELFF. The CDR3 coding sequence is TGTGCCAGCTTAAGGGGGAGTGAGACCGGGGAGCTGTTTTTT.